This T cell receptor (beta chain) was identified in a study of vaccination effects on CD4 cells after COVID-19 (dated 2022 in TCRdb). A note on the overall study: Two doses of either the BNT162b2 or the mRNA-1273 mRNA SARS-CoV-2 vaccine were administered to participants. In both COVID-19 convalescent patients and infection-naive vaccine recipients, the study compared SARS-CoV-2 spike-specific CD4+ TCR repertoires from before mRNA vaccination with those from after it. A total of around eleven COVID-19 convalescent patients and several SARS-CoV-2-naive healthy vaccine recipients were included in the full study. In the study, cultures from other donors were sequenced using the Oncomine TCR Beta short-read assay on an Illumina iSeq 100. Broad study findings and their caveats: Among healthy vaccine recipients, nearly all vaccine-induced clones were SARS-CoV-2 mono-reactive, and just 1 of 255 was cross-reactive with common cold coronaviruses. The study was limited by a small number of convalescent patients, and early post-infection timepoints were lacking. At late post-vaccination timepoints, both infection-induced and vaccine-induced clones showed marked clonal contraction, consistent with waning T cell responses.

The library was produced with the immunoSEQ multiplex PCR assay. DNA from the cultured, isolated CD4+ T cells was subjected to TCR beta CDR3 sequencing. The source study handled its data this way. Non-productive TCR sequences were discarded, and reads were trimmed to the CDR3 region, with only CDR3s of 7 or more amino acids retained. The MANAFEST web app was used to identify antigen-specific clonotypes by comparing expansion in peptide wells with expansion in reference cultures. For clones to be considered positive, expansion at FDR<0.05 versus reference and all other wells, an odds ratio above 5, and a frequency above 0.1% in two replicate wells were required. Clonotypes significantly expanded in SARS-CoV-2 spike wells and in at least one common cold coronavirus spike condition were defined as cross-reactive. Using the stringdist R package, CDR3 similarity was measured by Levenshtein distance, and unrooted trees were constructed with ape in R 3.6.1. TCRdb re-hosts the immuneACCESS table, in-frame sequences only. Its copies lack some clones; in the studies checked, an unresolved V gene accounts for under half of them, and the cause for the rest is not known. D and trimming were read from the DNA, whereas the V and J calls and clone size are those reported in that table. The sample table contains about 38,000 clones; only one count was recorded for roughly 70% of them. Clones ranked in the top ten supply under 25% of the sample.

Turning to this clone: Its antigen target is currently unknown. Nothing much larger sits one base from this clone, and base qualities are not available.

V is shortened by 0 bases, J by 2 bases, and the region joining them spans 0 bases. Sequences SGHDT (CDR1) and YYEEEE (CDR2) are obtained from the germline V gene. From cysteine to phenylalanine, the CDR3 is 12 amino acids long. The read is trimmed to its CDR3 DNA, 36 bases read in frame from base 1. In the ViraFEST assay, PBMC were stimulated with viral peptide pools, and TCR sequencing was then used to find antigen-specific CD4+ T cell clonotypes based on their expansion. After more than nine days of culture, CD4+ T cells were isolated with the EasySep CD4+ T cell isolation kit. Healthy vaccine recipients had no prior SARS-CoV-2 infection, confirmed by negative nucleocapsid antibodies before and after vaccination. Each well held fewer than 2.5 million PBMC cultured in IMDM containing approximately 5.2% human AB serum, roughly 9.6 IU/ml IL-2 and gentamicin, along with around 11 ug/ml peptides. Half of the culture medium was replaced with fresh IL-2-containing medium on days 3 and 7. Unless noted otherwise, every peptide stimulation condition was grown in triplicate wells. PBMC were separated from whole blood using Ficoll-Paque Plus gradient centrifugation and were then either cryopreserved at -140C or used fresh. The overlapping peptide pools covered the spike proteins of SARS-CoV-2 as well as those of the common cold coronaviruses HCoV-NL63, HCoV-OC43 and HCoV-229E. The QIAamp micro DNA kit was used to extract genomic DNA from the cultured CD4+ T cells.

The chain is assembled from TRBV5-6 and TRBJ1-5, with the D gene uncertain. The clonotype comes from a human donor who received a COVID-19 vaccine. Sequences were derived from CD4+ T cells from PBMCs cultured with SARS-CoV-2 spike peptides, sampled before COVID-19 vaccination. What the cell subset or site label conveys for this sample: SARS-CoV-2 spike overlapping peptide pool stimulation. The CDR3 is CASSLGNQPQHF. The nucleotide sequence is given as TGTGCCAGCAGCTTGGGCAATCAGCCCCAGCATTTT.